The 25 T cell receptor beta chains in this list originate from one sample, sequenced in a study of blood T cell repertoires in COVID-19. Only in-frame clones appear in the TCRdb table, and some are missing; sequencing was by immunoSEQ multiplex PCR. The data contain about 130,000 clones, more than 70% of them seen just once; the ten biggest clones take up about 1.5%. Sequencing was carried out using peripheral blood. These receptors came from a man in his 60s with acute or convalescent COVID-19.

J is TRBJ2-2 and V is TRBV6-5, with 9 bases aligning to TRBD1. V lost 6 bases to trimming and J lost 6 bases; unmatched junction nucleotides: 8. This CDR3 has 15 amino acids. Germline lookup yields CDR1 MNHEY and CDR2 SVGAGI. CDR3 sequence (DNA): TGTGCCAGCAGGACCGGGACAGGGAGGTCCGGGGAGCTGTTTTTT. Translated: CASRTGTGRSGELFF.

This chain uses TRBV2 with TRBJ2-7; TRBD1 aligns across 8 bases. Germline assignment: CDR1 SNHLY and CDR2 FYNNEI. Trimming removed 6 bases from V and 2 bases from J; junction bases left unmatched: 6. The CDR3 spans 14 residues. This chain's CDR3 is CASRDRVTPYEQYF. CDR3 nucleotides: TGTGCCAGCAGGGACAGGGTAACTCCCTACGAGCAGTACTTC.

The chain uses TRBV11-2 and TRBJ2-1; TRBD1 aligns across 8 bases. V lost 4 bases and J lost 6; bases outside the gene matches: 8. Germline CDR1 reads SGHAT; CDR2 reads FQNNGV. The CDR3 covers 15 residues. The chain's CDR3 is CASSYGQGVLNEQFF. Here the CDR3 DNA reads TGTGCCAGCAGCTACGGACAGGGCGTTCTCAATGAGCAGTTCTTC.

The CDR3 reads CASSSQGVAGNTIYF. The CDR3 DNA sequence: TGCGCCAGCAGCTCACAGGGGGTGGCTGGAAACACCATATATTTT. This sequence joins TRBV5-1 and TRBJ1-3; 8 bases align to TRBD1. CDR3 length: 15 residues. With V trimmed by 3 bases and J by 2 bases, 4 bases remained unmatched. Germline V gene lookup returns CDR1 SGHRS and CDR2 YFSETQ.

This clone was detected once. This chain connects TRBV3-1 (or the pseudogene TRBV3-2) to TRBJ2-7, with 11 positions matching TRBD2. From germline, CDR1 is LGHDT and CDR2 YNNKEL (reference sequence). The CDR3 consists of 14 residues. V gave up 7 bases and J gave up 0 bases; unmatched junction bases: 2. CDR3 DNA: TGTGCCAGCACCGGGACTAGCGGCTCCTACGAGCAGTACTTC. Its protein is CASTGTSGSYEQYF.

V is TRBV21-1 and J is TRBJ1-1; the D call TRBD1 from the table was never checked on the DNA. TRBV21-1 counts as a pseudogene. The CDR3 runs to 12 residues. For the CDR3, the DNA is TGTGCCAGCAGCAAAGCGACAGGAGAAGCTTTCTTT. Its protein is CASSKATGEAFF.

The CDR3 DNA is TGTGCCAGCACGGGACAGGTGCTGGACACCGGGGAGCTGTTTTTT. Amino acid sequence: CASTGQVLDTGELFF. V and J are TRBV2 and TRBJ2-2, with TRBD1 matching over 8 bases. In germline, CDR1 is SNHLY, CDR2 FYNNEI. V shed 7 bases, J shed 3 bases, and the junction held 7 bases outside the gene matches. CDR3 length equals 15 residues.

The chain combines TRBV30 with TRBJ1-5, with D unclear. The CDR3 is 13 amino acids. The V gene lost 1 base and the J gene lost 4 bases, with 8 bases spanning the gap. CDR1 and CDR2 from the germline V gene are GTSNPN and SVGIG (reference sequence). The CDR3 DNA is TGTGCCTGGAGTGGGCTCAATAATCAGCCCCAGCATTTT. Its protein is CAWSGLNNQPQHF.

The chain recombines TRBV5-1 with TRBJ2-2; 7 bases are a match to TRBD1. Unmatched junction bases numbered 4, after V lost 2 bases and J lost 3 bases. CDR1 and CDR2 from the germline V gene are SGHRS and YFSETQ. The CDR3 totals 15 residues. The CDR3 protein is CASSFDRADTGELFF. CDR3 sequence (DNA): TGCGCCAGCAGCTTCGACAGGGCGGACACCGGGGAGCTGTTTTTT.

CDR3 DNA: TGTGCCAGTAGTCGTTACTCCCTGGGCCTTAGCAATCAGCCCCAGCATTTT. This gives the protein CASSRYSLGLSNQPQHF. This chain connects TRBV19 to TRBJ1-5; D gene unclear. Germline V gene lookup returns CDR1 LNHDA and CDR2 SQIVND (reference sequence). The CDR3 is 17 amino acids. V was cut by 5 bases and J by 0 bases, with 17 bases left in between.

The chain combines TRBV2 with TRBJ2-7, with D maybe TRBD2 (7 bases). The germline V gene encodes CDR1 SNHLY and CDR2 FYNNEI. The V end was cut by 6 bases, the J end by 4 bases, with 13 bases between. This CDR3 is built from 13 residues. The CDR3 here is CASREGGTYEQYF. The CDR3 region has the DNA TGTGCCAGCAGGGAGGGAGGGACATACGAGCAGTACTTC.

The chain joins TRBV27 to TRBJ1-5, with unresolved D. V was pared by 4 bases and J by 6 bases, with 16 bases between. CDR1 MNHEY and CDR2 SMNVEV come from the germline V gene (reference sequence). This CDR3 comprises 15 residues. CDR3 bases: TGTGCCAGCAGTTCACTACCCACCTACGGTCAGCCCCAGCATTTT. Its translation: CASSSLPTYGQPQHF.

The rearrangement links TRBV30 to TRBJ1-5; 10 bases are shared with TRBD1. The CDR3 contains 14 residues. The trim removed 1 base at V and 9 bases at J, leaving 6 bases unmatched. Germline values: CDR1 GTSNPN, CDR2 SVGIG (reference sequence). CDR3 coding DNA: TGTGCCTGGAGTGACGGACAGGGGGTATCGCCCCAGCATTTT. It yields the protein CAWSDGQGVSPQHF.

The gene calls are TRBV10-2 and TRBJ1-5; D gene unclear. The CDR3 is 16 amino acids. Germline CDR1 is WSHSY and CDR2 is SAAADI. V gave up 0 bases and J gave up 1 base, with 10 bases separating them. The CDR3 sequence is CASSESWGGSNQPQHF. CDR3 DNA sequence: TGCGCCAGCAGTGAGTCGTGGGGAGGCAGCAATCAGCCCCAGCATTTT.

The chain uses TRBV7-2 and TRBJ2-3, with D maybe TRBD1 (6 bases). V was pared by 1 base and J by 8 bases, with 16 bases between. CDR1 and CDR2 (germline): SGHTA, FQGNSA. CDR3 length: 15 amino acids. CDR3 bases: TGTGCCAGCAGCTTAGAACAGGGCTTCATGGGTACGCAGTATTTT. This translates into CASSLEQGFMGTQYF.

The chain carries TRBV9 and TRBJ2-3; 9 bases line up with TRBD2. This CDR3 is built from 14 residues. The trim removed 4 bases at V and 2 bases at J, leaving 2 bases unmatched. Germline CDR1 reads SGDLS; CDR2 reads YYNGEE. CDR3 nucleotides: TGTGCCAGCAGCTCTAGCGGGGCCACAGATACGCAGTATTTT. It specifies CASSSSGATDTQYF.

This chain uses TRBV2 with TRBJ2-1, with 12 positions matching TRBD2. J lost 9 bases, V lost 2 bases, and 11 bases had no gene match. The CDR3 extends over 17 amino acids. Looked up from germline, CDR1 is SNHLY and CDR2 is FYNNEI. The CDR3 reads CASSERGPSSGRVEQFF. As DNA, the CDR3 is TGTGCCAGCAGTGAAAGGGGGCCTTCTAGCGGGAGGGTTGAGCAGTTCTTC.

The genes are TRBV7-2 and TRBJ2-2, with 12 bases fitting TRBD2. The CDR3 is 18 amino acids. V shed 5 bases and J 0 bases; nucleotides not matched to a gene: 7. Germline CDR1 and CDR2: SGHTA and FQGNSA. CDR3 region: CASSITGTSGSNTGELFF. The CDR3 region has the DNA TGTGCCAGCAGCATTACCGGGACTAGCGGGTCGAACACCGGGGAGCTGTTTTTT. Using reference TRBV7-2 and TRBJ2-2 for the parts outside the CDR3, the full variable domain is GAGVSQSPSNKVTEKGKDVELRCDPISGHTALYWYRQSLGQGLEFLIYFQGNSAPDKSGLPSDRFSAERTGGSVSTLTIQRTQQEDSAVYLCASSITGTSGSNTGELFFGEGSRLTVL.

The rearrangement links TRBV24-1 to TRBJ2-3; 10 bases are a match to TRBD1. The CDR3 consists of 16 residues. The germline gives CDR1 KGHDR, CDR2 SFDVKD. The V gene end was trimmed by 3 bases and the J gene end by 3 bases; junction bases not matched to a gene: 5. The CDR3 DNA follows: TGTGCCACCAGTGATGCCGACAGGGGGCAAACAGATACGCAGTATTTT. Amino acids: CATSDADRGQTDTQYF.

This clone appeared a single time. J is TRBJ1-3 and V is TRBV9; no definite D call. Trimming pared 4 bases from V and 4 bases from J, leaving 15 bases between. Germline loops: CDR1 SGDLS, CDR2 YYNGEE. This CDR3 is built from 15 residues. In nucleotides, the CDR3 is TGTGCCAGCAGCCTAGGATCAAGCTCGGGAAACACCATATATTTT. Protein: CASSLGSSSGNTIYF.

This chain connects TRBV5-8 to TRBJ1-5, with D possibly being TRBD1 (6 bases). Per germline, CDR1 SGHTS and CDR2 YDEGEE. Between the trimmed V and J ends, which lost 2 bases and 1 base, there was a span of 10 bases. The CDR3 length is 15 residues. DNA for the CDR3: TGTGCCAGCAGCTTATCGAGGGGGAGCAATCAGCCCCAGCATTTT. It specifies CASSLSRGSNQPQHF.

About this clone itself: At the DNA level, this CDR3 is encoded by other sequences in the same sample as well. The V call is TRBV5-1, the J call TRBJ1-6, with D unclear. Between the trimmed V and J ends, which lost 2 bases and 6 bases, there was a span of 3 bases. This CDR3 comprises 12 residues. The germline V gene has CDR1 SGHRS and CDR2 YFSETQ. The chain's CDR3 is CASSFSNSPLHF. For the CDR3, the DNA is TGCGCCAGCAGCTTCTCTAATTCACCCCTCCACTTT.

The chain combines TRBV5-1 with TRBJ1-4; 8 bases line up with TRBD1. In germline, CDR1 is SGHRS, CDR2 YFSETQ. Trimming took 4 bases from V and 4 from J; bases not matched to a gene: 15. The CDR3 has 18 residues. The CDR3 sequence: CASSATPGQATLNEKLFF. The DNA of the CDR3 is TGCGCCAGCAGCGCTACCCCGGGACAGGCAACTCTTAATGAAAAACTGTTTTTT.

The J gene is TRBJ2-7, the V gene TRBV19; 7 bases agree with TRBD1. From germline, CDR1 is LNHDA and CDR2 SQIVND (reference sequence). CDR3 length: 17 residues. Trimming cost V 4 bases and J 2 bases; bases outside gene matches: 14. CDR3 DNA: TGTGCCAGTAGTAGAGCAGGGGGTCTTCAATCTACCTACGAGCAGTACTTC. Its protein is CASSRAGGLQSTYEQYF.

At least ten counts were recorded for this clone. The chain uses TRBV3-1 (or the pseudogene TRBV3-2) and TRBJ2-1; 7 bases match TRBD1. The germline V gene has CDR1 LGHDT and CDR2 YNNKEL (reference sequence). Unmatched junction bases numbered 4, after V lost 4 bases and J lost 7 bases. This CDR3 is built from 13 residues. CDR3 sequence reads: CASSLQGWNEQFF. CDR3 bases: TGTGCCAGCAGCCTACAGGGGTGGAATGAGCAGTTCTTC.